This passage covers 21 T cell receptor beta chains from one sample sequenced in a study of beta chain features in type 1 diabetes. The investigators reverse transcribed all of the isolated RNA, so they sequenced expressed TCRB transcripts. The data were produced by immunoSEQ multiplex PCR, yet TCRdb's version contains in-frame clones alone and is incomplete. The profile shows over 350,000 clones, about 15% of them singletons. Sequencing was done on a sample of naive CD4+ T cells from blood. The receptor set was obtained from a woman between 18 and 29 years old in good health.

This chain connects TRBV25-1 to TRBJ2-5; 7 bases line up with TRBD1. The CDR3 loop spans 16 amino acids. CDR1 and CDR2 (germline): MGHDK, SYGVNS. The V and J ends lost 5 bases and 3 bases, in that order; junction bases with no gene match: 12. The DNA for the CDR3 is TGTGCCAGCAGTTCTCTCCGGCACAGGGGAGAAGAGACCCAGTACTTC. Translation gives CASSSLRHRGEETQYF.

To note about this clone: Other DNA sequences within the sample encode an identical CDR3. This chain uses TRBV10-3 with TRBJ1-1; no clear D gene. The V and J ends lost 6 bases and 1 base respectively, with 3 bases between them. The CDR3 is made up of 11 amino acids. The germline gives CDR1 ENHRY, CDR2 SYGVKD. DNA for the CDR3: TGTGCCATCAGCAGGAACACTGAAGCTTTCTTT. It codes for CAISRNTEAFF.

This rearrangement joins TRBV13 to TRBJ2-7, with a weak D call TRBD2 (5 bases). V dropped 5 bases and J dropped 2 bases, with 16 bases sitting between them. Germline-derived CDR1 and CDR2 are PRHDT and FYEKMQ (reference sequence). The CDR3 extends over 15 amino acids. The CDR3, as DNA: TGTGCCAGCAGCCGCATGACGGCGGGCACCTACGAGCAGTACTTC. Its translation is CASSRMTAGTYEQYF.

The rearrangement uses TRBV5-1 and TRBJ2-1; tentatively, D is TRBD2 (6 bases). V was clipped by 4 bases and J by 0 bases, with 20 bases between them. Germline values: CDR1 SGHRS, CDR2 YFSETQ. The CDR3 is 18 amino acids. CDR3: CASSLNRVEGSSYNEQFF. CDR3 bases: TGCGCCAGCAGCCTAAACCGGGTGGAGGGGAGCTCCTACAATGAGCAGTTCTTC.

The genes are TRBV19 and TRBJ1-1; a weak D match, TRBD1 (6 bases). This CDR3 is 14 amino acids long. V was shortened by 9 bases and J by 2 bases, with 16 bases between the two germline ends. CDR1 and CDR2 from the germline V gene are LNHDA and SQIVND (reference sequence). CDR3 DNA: TGTGCCAGCCGTAAAACAGGGCTCAACACTGAAGCTTTCTTT. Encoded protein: CASRKTGLNTEAFF.

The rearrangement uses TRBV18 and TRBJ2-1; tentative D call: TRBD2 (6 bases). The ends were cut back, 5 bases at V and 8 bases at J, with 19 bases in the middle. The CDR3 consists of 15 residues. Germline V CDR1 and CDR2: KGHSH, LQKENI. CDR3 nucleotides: TGTGCCAGCTCAGACACCCTAACTAGCAGGGATGAGCAGTTCTTC. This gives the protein CASSDTLTSRDEQFF.

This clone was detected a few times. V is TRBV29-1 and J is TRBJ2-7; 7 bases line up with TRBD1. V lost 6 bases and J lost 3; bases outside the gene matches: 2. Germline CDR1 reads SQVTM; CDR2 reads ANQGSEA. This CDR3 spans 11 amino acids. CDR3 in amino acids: CSVGQLYEQYF. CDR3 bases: TGCAGCGTGGGACAGCTCTACGAGCAGTACTTC.

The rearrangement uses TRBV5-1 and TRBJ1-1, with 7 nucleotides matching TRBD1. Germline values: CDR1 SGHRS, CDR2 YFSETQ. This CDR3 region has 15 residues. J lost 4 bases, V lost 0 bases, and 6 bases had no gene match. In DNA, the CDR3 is TGCGCCAGCAGCTTGGATATAGGACAGGCCACTGAAGCTTTCTTT. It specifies CASSLDIGQATEAFF.

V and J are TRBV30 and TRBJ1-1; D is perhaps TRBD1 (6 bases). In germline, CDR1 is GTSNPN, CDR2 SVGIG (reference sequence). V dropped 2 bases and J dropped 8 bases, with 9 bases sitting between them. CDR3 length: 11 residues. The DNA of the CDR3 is TGTGCCTGGAGTTCTGGACAGGAAGCTTTCTTT. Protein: CAWSSGQEAFF.

This CDR3 reads CASSDLAGSYNEQFF. In DNA form, the CDR3 reads TGTGCCAGCAGCGATCTAGCGGGGTCCTACAATGAGCAGTTCTTC. The chain has TRBV14 and TRBJ2-1; 9 bases align to TRBD2. CDR3 length: 15 residues. Germline V gene sequence: CDR1 SGHDN, CDR2 FVKESK. Losses at the gene ends were 5 bases for V and 1 base for J; bases not matched to a gene: 3.

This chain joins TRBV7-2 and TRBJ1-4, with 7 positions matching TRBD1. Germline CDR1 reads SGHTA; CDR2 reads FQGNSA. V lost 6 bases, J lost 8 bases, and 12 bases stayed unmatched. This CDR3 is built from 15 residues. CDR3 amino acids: CASSLNRGSNEKLFF. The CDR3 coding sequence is TGTGCCAGCAGTTTAAACAGGGGTAGTAACGAAAAACTGTTTTTT.

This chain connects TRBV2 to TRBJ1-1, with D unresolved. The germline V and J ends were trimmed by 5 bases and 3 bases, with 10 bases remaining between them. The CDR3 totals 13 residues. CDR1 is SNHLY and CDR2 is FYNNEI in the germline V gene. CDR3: CASSPLRDTEAFF. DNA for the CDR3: TGTGCCAGCAGTCCTCTCCGGGACACTGAAGCTTTCTTT. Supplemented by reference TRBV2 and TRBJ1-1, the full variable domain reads EPEVTQTPSHQVTQMGQEVILRCVPISNHLYFYWYRQILGQKVEFLVSFYNNEISEKSEIFDDQFSVERPDGSNFTLKIRSTKLEDSAMYFCASSPLRDTEAFFGQGTRLTVV.

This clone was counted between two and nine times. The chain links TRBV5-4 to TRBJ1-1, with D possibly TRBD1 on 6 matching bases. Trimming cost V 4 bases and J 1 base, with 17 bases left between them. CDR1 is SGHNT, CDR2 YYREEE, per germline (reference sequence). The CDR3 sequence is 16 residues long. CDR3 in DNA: TGTGCCAGCAGCGCACTGGGCAGGGGATCGAACACTGAAGCTTTCTTT. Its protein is CASSALGRGSNTEAFF.

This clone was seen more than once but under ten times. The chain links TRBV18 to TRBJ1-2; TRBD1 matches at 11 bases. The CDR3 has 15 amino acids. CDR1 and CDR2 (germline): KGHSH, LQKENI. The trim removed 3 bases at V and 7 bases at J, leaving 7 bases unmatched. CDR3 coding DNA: TGTGCCAGCTCACCGGACCGGGGACAGGGGGGTGGCTACACCTTC. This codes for CASSPDRGQGGGYTF.

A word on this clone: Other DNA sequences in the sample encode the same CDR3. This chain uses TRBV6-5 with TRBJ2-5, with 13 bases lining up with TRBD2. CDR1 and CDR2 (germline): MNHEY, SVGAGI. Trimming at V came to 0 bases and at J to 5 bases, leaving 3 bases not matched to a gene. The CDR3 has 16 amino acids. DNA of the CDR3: TGTGCCAGCAGTTACTCACTAGCGGGAGGGCGGGAGACCCAGTACTTC. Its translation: CASSYSLAGGRETQYF.

DNA of the CDR3: TGTGCCAGCAGCTTAGGCCGTGGTGGGGCGCTTGAGACCCAGTACTTC. Residues: CASSLGRGGALETQYF. The chain uses TRBV11-3 and TRBJ2-5; TRBD1 might be the D (5 bases). The CDR3 has 16 amino acids. Trimming took off 1 base at V and 5 bases at J, with 17 bases between the two ends. The V gene's germline CDR1 is SGHNT and CDR2 YENEEA.

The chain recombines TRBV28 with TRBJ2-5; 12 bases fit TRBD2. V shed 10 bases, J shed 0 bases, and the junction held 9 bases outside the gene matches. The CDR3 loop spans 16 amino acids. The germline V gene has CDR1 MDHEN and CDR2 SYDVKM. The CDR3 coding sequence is TGTGCCATTGGCCTAGCGGGAGGGACCTACCAAGAGACCCAGTACTTC. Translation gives CAIGLAGGTYQETQYF. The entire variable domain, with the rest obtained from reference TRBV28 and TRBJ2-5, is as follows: DVKVTQSSRYLVKRTGEKVFLECVQDMDHENMFWYRQDPGLGLRLIYFSYDVKMKEKGDIPEGYSVSREKKERFSLILESASTNQTSMYLCAIGLAGGTYQETQYFGPGTRLLVL.

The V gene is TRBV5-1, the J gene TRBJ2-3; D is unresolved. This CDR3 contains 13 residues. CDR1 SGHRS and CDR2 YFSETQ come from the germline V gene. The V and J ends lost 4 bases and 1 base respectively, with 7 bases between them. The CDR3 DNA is TGCGCCAGCAGCGAGTTCCGCACAGATACGCAGTATTTT. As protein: CASSEFRTDTQYF.

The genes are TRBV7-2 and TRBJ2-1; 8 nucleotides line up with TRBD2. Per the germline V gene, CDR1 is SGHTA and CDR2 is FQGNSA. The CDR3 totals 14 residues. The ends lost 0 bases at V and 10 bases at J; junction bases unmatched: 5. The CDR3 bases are TGTGCCAGCAGCTTAGCGGTTCGGGGGGGCGAGCAGTTCTTC. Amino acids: CASSLAVRGGEQFF.

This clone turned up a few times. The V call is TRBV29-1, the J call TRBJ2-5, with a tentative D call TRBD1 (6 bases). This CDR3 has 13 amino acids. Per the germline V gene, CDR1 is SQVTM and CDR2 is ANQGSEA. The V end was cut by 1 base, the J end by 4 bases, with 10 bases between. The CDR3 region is CSVEGTDLETQYF. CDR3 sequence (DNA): TGCAGCGTTGAAGGGACAGATTTAGAGACCCAGTACTTC.

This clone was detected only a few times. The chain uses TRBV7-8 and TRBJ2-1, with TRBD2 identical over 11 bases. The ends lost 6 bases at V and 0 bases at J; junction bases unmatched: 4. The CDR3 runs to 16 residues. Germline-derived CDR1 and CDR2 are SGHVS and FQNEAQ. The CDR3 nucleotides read TGTGCCAGCAGGCTGGGACTAGCGGCCTCCTACAATGAGCAGTTCTTC. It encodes CASRLGLAASYNEQFF.